This entry lists 5 T cell receptor beta chains sequenced from one sample in a study of blood T cell repertoires in COVID-19. TCRdb's copy holds only in-frame clones and misses some; the assay was immunoSEQ multiplex PCR. The sample yields about 260,000 clones, 86% seen once. Sequencing was carried out using PBMCs or T cells enriched from blood (not recorded which). These receptors all stem from a woman in her forties or fifties who had recovered from COVID-19.

V gene TRBV5-1 combines with J gene TRBJ2-1; 9 bases line up with TRBD2. The junction had 12 bases not matched to a gene; V was cut back by 6 bases and J by 5 bases. The germline gives CDR1 SGHRS, CDR2 YFSETQ. This CDR3 region has 16 residues. The CDR3 reads CASKSFAGTSNNEQFF. The CDR3 DNA follows: TGCGCCAGCAAGTCCTTCGCCGGGACTAGCAACAATGAGCAGTTCTTC.

The chain couples TRBV11-1 to TRBJ1-5, with D possibly matching TRBD1 (6 bases). Trimming took off 5 bases at V and 6 bases at J, with 11 bases between the two ends. The V gene's germline CDR1 is SGHAT and CDR2 FQDESV (reference sequence). The CDR3 has 13 residues. The CDR3 nucleotides read TGTGCCAGCAGCCGGACAGATACTCAGCCCCAGCATTTT. This codes for CASSRTDTQPQHF.

The gene calls are TRBV3-1 (or the pseudogene TRBV3-2) and TRBJ1-3; D may be TRBD1 (6 bases). Germline V gene sequence: CDR1 LGHDT, CDR2 YNNKEL (reference sequence). This CDR3 region has 15 residues. V dropped 2 bases and J dropped 0 bases, with 8 bases sitting between them. As DNA, the CDR3 is TGTGCCAGCAGCCAATTGGGACACTCTGGAAACACCATATATTTT. This gives the protein CASSQLGHSGNTIYF.

This sequence joins TRBV10-2 and TRBJ1-5; weak D call: TRBD1 (5 bases). The CDR3 contains 14 residues. V lost 4 bases and J lost 4, with 11 bases in between. Germline V CDR1 and CDR2: WSHSY, SAAADI. The CDR3 nucleotides are TGCGCCAGCAGTGCAACAGGCACGAATCAGCCCCAGCATTTT. As protein: CASSATGTNQPQHF.

This chain joins TRBV6-1 and TRBJ2-3, with a possible D match to TRBD1 (6 bases). This CDR3 contains 16 residues. Germline V lookup: CDR1 MNHNS, CDR2 SASEGT. The V gene lost 3 bases and the J gene lost 0 bases, with 13 bases spanning the gap. CDR3 sequence (DNA): TGTGCCAGCAGTGACTGGACAGCTTACAGCACAGATACGCAGTATTTT. It yields the protein CASSDWTAYSTDTQYF.